This record covers a single TCR beta chain. What it binds is unknown. Germline loops: CDR1 MDHEN, CDR2 SYDVKM. Deletions cut 6 bases from V and 3 bases from J, with 8 bases between. The CDR3 runs to 13 residues. The data belong to a study of CD8 T cells in ankylosing spondylitis. Notes on the study in general: For ankylosing spondylitis blood, a TCR beta motif of several highly homologous variants appeared characteristic.

TCRdb called the 5' RACE reads again in MiXCR, with one record for every CDR3 protein. The table shows about 460,000 distinct CDR3 sequences, with over 4% occurring only once. Material for sequencing was blood, either unsorted or a sorted T cell fraction (not recorded which). The chain joins TRBV28 to TRBJ2-2; D gene uncertain. The receptor was isolated from a male donor with ankylosing spondylitis. CDR3 sequence: CASRFIYTGELFF. CDR3 sequence (DNA): TGTGCCAGCAGATTTATTTACACCGGGGAGCTGTTTTTT.